This T cell receptor (beta chain) was identified during a study of blood T cells in healthy people across ages. Study results and caveats: For the donors, CMV status was unknown and possibly confounded expanded clonotype changes. The authors considered diversity estimates from one million T cells to be underestimates.

Donors were healthy Caucasian individuals from Russia aged about 6 to 90. Only one count was recorded for this clonotype. Antigen unknown. A second 7 to 11 cycle PCR used barcoded and J-beta primers. All cDNA molecules were each tagged by a template-switch adaptor with 12 random nucleotides. A single record per CDR3 protein comes from TCRdb applying MiXCR to the 5' RACE reads. The table records some 690,000 distinct CDR3 sequences, about 20% of them present only once. The CDR3 runs 13 residues. From germline, CDR1 is KGHSH and CDR2 LQKENI. Trimming pared 6 bases from V and 5 bases from J, leaving 13 bases between.

Material: blood. V gene TRBV18 combines with J gene TRBJ2-5, with D uncertain. The clonotype originates from a man in his sixties or seventies in good health. CDR3 loop: CASSQTQRETQYF. The CDR3 DNA sequence: TGTGCCAGCTCTCAAACCCAGAGGGAGACCCAGTACTTC. The full variable domain, its missing parts supplied by reference TRBV18 and TRBJ2-5, is NAGVMQNPRHLVRRRGQEARLRCSPMKGHSHVYWYRQLPEEGLKFMVYLQKENIIDESGMPKERFSAEFPKEGPSILRIQQVVRGDSAAYFCASSQTQRETQYFGPGTRLLVL.